This T cell receptor beta chain is from a study of prognosis after radiotherapy for stage I lung cancer. In the study overall: All of the enrolled patients had stage I non-small cell lung cancer, and they joined between 2018 and 2019. Among the patients, a few developed distant metastases after radiotherapy at a median of 7 months, and 15 showed no significant progression.

Amplicons of TCR beta CDR3 were generated from genomic DNA by two-round multiplex PCR. Specific primers for each TRBV and TRBJ gene were what first-round PCR used. TCRdb redid the calling of the multiplex PCR reads with MiXCR, one entry per CDR3 protein. Altogether more than 25,000 distinct CDR3 sequences are present, 25% to 40% being singletons, with the ten largest covering roughly a third. Collection of peripheral blood, in a volume of roughly 6 milliliters, was performed at each of two time points. Judged by abundance, this clonotype is medium-sized. The material sequenced was PBMCs, taken before or after stereotactic body radiation therapy (not recorded which). This receptor was taken from a donor aged 50 or older with non-small cell lung cancer.

The CDR3 loop is CASSGAWGAYEQYF. CDR3 bases: TGTGCCAGTAGTGGGGCTTGGGGGGCCTACGAGCAGTACTTC. The chain links TRBV19 to TRBJ2-7, with a weak D call TRBD2 (6 bases). Trimming stripped 5 bases from V and 2 bases from J, with 13 bases between. The CDR3 is 14 amino acids. The germline CDR1 and CDR2 sequences are LNHDA and SQIVND (reference sequence).